The clone carrying this T cell receptor (beta chain) was seen a handful of times. Its target is not known. These data come from a study of identical twins. Study-level findings and limits: Cord blood beta clonotypes present at high abundance carried fewer insertions; no such pattern appeared in memory repertoires. Twins showed weaker excess sharing in their beta out-of-frame sequences.

Template switching added a universal primer binding site, and final cDNA carried unique molecular identifiers. TCRdb reanalysed the 5' RACE reads using MiXCR and keeps one entry per CDR3 protein. In the table there are just under 550,000 distinct CDR3 sequences, 12% to 15% of which are singletons. The sample was also reused in another study, on yellow fever vaccine responses in identical twins.

The TCR comes from a woman under 30 in good health. Source material: CD4+ T cells sorted from blood.

CDR3 residues: CASSYSQGQGSLFSEQFF. CDR3 coding DNA: TGTGCCAGCAGTTACTCGCAAGGACAGGGCTCTTTGTTTAGTGAGCAGTTCTTC. V usage is TRBV6-5 and J usage is TRBJ2-1; 8 bases agree with TRBD1. Trimming took 0 bases from V and 9 from J; bases not matched to a gene: 16. Germline V lookup: CDR1 MNHEY, CDR2 SVGAGI. This CDR3 has 18 amino acids.